This TCR beta chain came from a study of memory CD4+ T cells and cytomegalovirus serostatus. Study at large: This sample comes from healthy Belgian adults, roughly 9 CMV seropositive, about 23 seronegative.

Single viable CD3+CD4+CD8-CD45RO+ cells were sorted as the memory CD4+ T cells. Serostatus was set by detecting CMV pp150, pp28, p38, p52 IgG. Using immunoSEQ multiplex PCR, the repertoire was profiled, and TCRdb retains in-frame clones only, with some absent. The data hold tens of thousands of clones, with 70% to 80% observed a single time. This clone was counted between two and nine times. Specimen: memory CD4+ T cells from blood. This TCR was sampled from an adult in good health and CMV-seropositive.

For the CDR3, the DNA is TGTGCCAGCAGCTTTAGTAGTGGGCTAGCCTACACCGGGGAGCTGTTTTTT. Its translation: CASSFSSGLAYTGELFF. This chain uses TRBV11-2 with TRBJ2-2; D may be TRBD2 (5 bases). Germline V gives CDR1 SGHAT, CDR2 FQNNGV. Trimming shortened V by 3 bases and J by 3 bases, and 17 bases separated the two germline ends. The CDR3 loop spans 17 amino acids.